A single T cell receptor beta chain is shown here with its context. The antigen is undetermined. The sample comes from a study of T cell responses to AZD1222 COVID-19 vaccine. Study outcomes and limitations: Repertoires were obtained solely post-peak T cell response. White British ancestry dominated among donors, who included more females, and clonal diversity was possibly underestimated.

V was clipped by 3 bases and J by 1 base, with 9 bases between them. Germline V lookup: CDR1 KGHSH, CDR2 LQKENI. This CDR3 spans 15 amino acids. Generated by immunoSEQ multiplex PCR, the TCRdb table keeps only in-frame clones and is missing some. The data contain more than 150,000 clones, around 94% of them singletons. This TCR came from an adult in good health. V is TRBV18 and J is TRBJ2-2, with D perhaps matching TRBD2 (6 bases). Specimen: peripheral blood, collected on day 0 of AZD1222 vaccination. The CDR3 loop reads CASSPLAVNTGELFF. The CDR3 nucleotides are TGTGCCAGCTCACCGTTAGCGGTGAACACCGGGGAGCTGTTTTTT.